This TCR beta chain was identified during a study of tumor-infiltrating lymphocytes in oesophageal squamous cell carcinoma (dated by TCRdb to the mid-2010s). Relative to its sample, this clonotype is large (0.1 to 1%). Its specific antigen is unknown. There are no base qualities to consult, and no much larger clone falls within one base. Library method: PCR. The sample was run on an Illumina HiSeq 2000. In TCRdb, the public reads were trimmed at Q25 with fastp and aligned with MiXCR, with productive beta chains retained. Under each unique CDR3 protein, matching rows form one entry showing the most common genes and DNA. The sample table lists 15,000 to 20,000 distinct CDR3 sequences, 35% to 45% of them with a count of one. Jointly, the top ten make up less than 20% of the sample. The CDR3 starts with the cysteine, ends with the phenylalanine, and has 13 residues. The CDR3 DNA has 39 bases and is translated from base 1. After removal of 9 bases from V and 4 bases from J, the junction retains 8 bases not matched to a gene. The germline V gene (reference sequence) gives CDR1 as SEHNR and CDR2 as FQNEAQ.

Recombination linked TRBV7-9 to TRBJ2-5; 7 middle bases align to TRBD1. The receptor's source is a male donor with esophageal squamous cell carcinoma. The sequenced material came from esophageal tumor tissue. The DNA reads TGTGCCAGTAGACCCTCAGGGGGAGAGACCCAGTACTTC. Translated, this gives CASRPSGGETQYF.